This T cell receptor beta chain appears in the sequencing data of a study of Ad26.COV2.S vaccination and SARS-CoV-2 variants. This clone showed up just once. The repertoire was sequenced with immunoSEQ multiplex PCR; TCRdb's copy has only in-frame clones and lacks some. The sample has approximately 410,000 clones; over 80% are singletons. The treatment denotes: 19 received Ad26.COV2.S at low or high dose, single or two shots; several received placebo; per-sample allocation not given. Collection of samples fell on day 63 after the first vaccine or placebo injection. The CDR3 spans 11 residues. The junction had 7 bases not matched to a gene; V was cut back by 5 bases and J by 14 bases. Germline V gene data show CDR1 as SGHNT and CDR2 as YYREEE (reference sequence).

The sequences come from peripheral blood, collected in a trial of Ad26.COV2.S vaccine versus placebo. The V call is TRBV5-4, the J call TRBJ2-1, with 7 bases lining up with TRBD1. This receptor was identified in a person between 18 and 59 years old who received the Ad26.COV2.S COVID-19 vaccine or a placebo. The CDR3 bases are TGTGCCAGCAGTCGTGGTACAGGGGAGTTCTTC. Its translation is CASSRGTGEFF.